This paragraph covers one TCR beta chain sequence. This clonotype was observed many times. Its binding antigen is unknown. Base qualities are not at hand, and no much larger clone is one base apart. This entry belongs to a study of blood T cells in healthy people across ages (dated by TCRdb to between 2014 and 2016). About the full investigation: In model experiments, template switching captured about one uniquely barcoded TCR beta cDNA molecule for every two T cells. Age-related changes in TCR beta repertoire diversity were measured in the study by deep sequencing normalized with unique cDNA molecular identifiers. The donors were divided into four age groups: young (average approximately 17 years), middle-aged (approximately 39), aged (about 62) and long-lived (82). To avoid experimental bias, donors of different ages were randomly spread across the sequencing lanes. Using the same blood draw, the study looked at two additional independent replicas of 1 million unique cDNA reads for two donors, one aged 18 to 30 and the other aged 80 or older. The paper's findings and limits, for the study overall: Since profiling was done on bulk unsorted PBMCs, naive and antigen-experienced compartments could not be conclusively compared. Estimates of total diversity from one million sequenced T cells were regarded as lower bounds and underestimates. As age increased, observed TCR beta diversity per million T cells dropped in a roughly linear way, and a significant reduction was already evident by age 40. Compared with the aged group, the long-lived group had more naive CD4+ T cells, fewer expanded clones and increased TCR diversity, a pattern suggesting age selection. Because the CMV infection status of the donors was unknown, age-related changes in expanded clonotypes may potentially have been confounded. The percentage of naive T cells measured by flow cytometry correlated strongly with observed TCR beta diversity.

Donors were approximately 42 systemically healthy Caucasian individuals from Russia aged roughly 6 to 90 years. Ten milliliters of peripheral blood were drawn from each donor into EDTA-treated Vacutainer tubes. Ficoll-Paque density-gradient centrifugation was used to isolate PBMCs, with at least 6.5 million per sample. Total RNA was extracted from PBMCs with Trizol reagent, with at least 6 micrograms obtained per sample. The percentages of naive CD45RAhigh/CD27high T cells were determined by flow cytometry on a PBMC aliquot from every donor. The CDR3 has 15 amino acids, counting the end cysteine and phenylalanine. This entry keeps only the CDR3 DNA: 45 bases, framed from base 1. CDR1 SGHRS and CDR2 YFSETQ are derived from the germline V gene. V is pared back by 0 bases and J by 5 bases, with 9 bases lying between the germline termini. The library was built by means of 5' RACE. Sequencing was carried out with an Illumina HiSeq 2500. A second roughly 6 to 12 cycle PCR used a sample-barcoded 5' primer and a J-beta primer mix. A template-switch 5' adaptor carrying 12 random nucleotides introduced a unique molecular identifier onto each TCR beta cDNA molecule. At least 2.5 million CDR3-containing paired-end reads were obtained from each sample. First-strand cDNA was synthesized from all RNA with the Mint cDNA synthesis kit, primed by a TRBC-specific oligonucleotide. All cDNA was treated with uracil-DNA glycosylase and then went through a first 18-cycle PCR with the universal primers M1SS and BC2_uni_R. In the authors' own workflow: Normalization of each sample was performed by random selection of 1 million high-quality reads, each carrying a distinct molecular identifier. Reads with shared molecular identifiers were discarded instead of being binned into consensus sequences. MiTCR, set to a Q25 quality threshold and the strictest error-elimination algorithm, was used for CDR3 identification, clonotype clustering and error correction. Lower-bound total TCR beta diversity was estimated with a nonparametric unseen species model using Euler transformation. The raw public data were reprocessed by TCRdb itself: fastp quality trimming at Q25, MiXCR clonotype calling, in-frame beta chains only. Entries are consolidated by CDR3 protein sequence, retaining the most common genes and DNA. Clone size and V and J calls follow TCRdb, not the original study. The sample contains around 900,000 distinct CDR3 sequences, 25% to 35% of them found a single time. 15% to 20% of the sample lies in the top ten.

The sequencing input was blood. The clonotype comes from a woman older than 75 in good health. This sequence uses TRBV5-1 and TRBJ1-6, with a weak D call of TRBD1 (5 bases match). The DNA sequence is TGCGCCAGCAGCTTGGACAGGAACCATAATTCACCCCTCCACTTT. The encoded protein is CASSLDRNHNSPLHF.